This T cell receptor (beta chain) was captured in a study of shared clonotypes between healthy human individuals. Turning to the study itself: Two women and three men aged 18 to 49 served as donors. Study-wide results and caveats: Relative to their counterparts shared across all four donors, non-shared clonotypes exhibited diminished generation probabilities.

This was a deep-level run. The protocol was immunoSEQ multiplex PCR, while the TCRdb copy is restricted to in-frame clones and leaves out a portion. Here the sample spans millions of clones, just under 95% being singletons. V gave up 0 bases and J gave up 5 bases, with 8 bases separating them. Looked up from germline, CDR1 is LGHNA and CDR2 is YNFKEQ. The CDR3 is 13 amino acids. It was CD45RO-negative cells, positively selected for CCR7, that made up naive CD8 cells, with terminally differentiated effector memory CD45RA+ cells excluded. About this clone itself: The antigen is not known.

Material: naive CD8+ T cells sorted from blood. The rearrangement joins TRBV4-2 to TRBJ2-7; D not certain. This clonotype originated in a man between 18 and 29 years old in good health. This chain's CDR3 is CASSQDRRDEQYF. The DNA for the CDR3 is TGTGCCAGCAGCCAAGATAGAAGGGACGAGCAGTACTTC.